The 30 T cell receptor beta chains listed next were all sequenced from one sample in a study of CD8+ T cells in alopecia areata. Sorting of pooled cutaneous lymph node cells was based on CD4, CD8alpha, NKG2D, NKG2ACE and other markers. Following extraction, RNA underwent reverse transcription to cDNA, which served as the sequencing template. Produced via immunoSEQ multiplex PCR; TCRdb's table is partial and in-frame only. The sample is made up of around 290,000 clones, none counted only once. The sequenced sample consisted of CD4+ T cells sorted from a lymph node. All receptors derive from a C3H/HeJ mouse with alopecia areata. These mice share the MHC haplotype H2-k.

This clone was seen a handful of times. These gene names are mouse names. With the read ending 4 residues before the CDR3 end, the germline J gene is used to fill in that end. Other DNA sequences in the sample encode the same CDR3. The chain uses TRBV13-1 and TRBJ2-1; 8 bases fit TRBD2. The germline V gene has CDR1 NSHNY and CDR2 SYGAGN. The ends lost 3 bases at V and 1 base at J; junction bases unmatched: 3. The length of the CDR3 is 15 residues. The sequenced part of the CDR3 DNA is TGTGCCAGCAGTGGCCTGGGGGGAAACTATGCT. It yields the protein CASSGLGGNYA. The entire CDR3 protein is CASSGLGGNYAEQFF.

This clone was recorded a few times. Gene names and germline match the mouse. The read ends 4 residues shy of where the CDR3 ends; the end is completed using the germline J gene. This sample includes further DNA sequences coding for the same CDR3. The rearrangement uses TRBV5 and TRBJ2-1; 9 bases line up with TRBD1. CDR1 LGHNA and CDR2 YNLKQL come from the germline V gene (reference sequence). With 2 bases clipped from V and 4 bases from J, the junction kept 3 bases outside the gene matches. This CDR3 region has 15 residues. The sequenced part of the CDR3 DNA is TGTGCCAGCAGCCAACAGACAGGGGGGTATGCT. It yields the protein CASSQQTGGYA. The whole CDR3 sequence reads CASSQQTGGYAEQFF.

This clone was detected a few times. All gene names here are mouse names. Read sequence stops 4 residues before the CDR3 end, and the germline J gene provides the missing end. The chain couples TRBV13-2 to TRBJ2-5; 10 nucleotides match TRBD1. The CDR3 runs 12 residues. Germline values: CDR1 NNHNN, CDR2 SYGAGS (reference sequence). Partial CDR3 DNA: TGTGCCACCGGGACAGGGGAAGAC. It specifies CATGTGED. The whole CDR3 is CATGTGEDTQYF.

Details on this clone: Gene names are the mouse ones. The CDR3 is cut off 4 residues early in the read; its end comes from the germline J gene. The chain couples TRBV13-1 to TRBJ2-3, with TRBD2 matching over 7 bases. The CDR3 totals 12 residues. Trimming at V came to 6 bases and at J to 4 bases, leaving 2 bases not matched to a gene. In germline, CDR1 is NSHNY, CDR2 SYGAGN. The CDR3 DNA, read in part, is TGTGCCAGCACTGGGGGTCCAGAA. Amino acids: CASTGGPE. The entire CDR3 is CASTGGPETLYF.

Of note for this clone: Gene labels here are mouse ones. The CDR3 end is not reached by the read, which stops 4 residues before it; the germline J gene fills it in. The gene calls are TRBV19 and TRBJ2-5; D possibly corresponds to TRBD1 (6 bases). This CDR3 has 14 residues. Germline V CDR1 and CDR2: FNHDT, SITEND (reference sequence). Trimming shortened V by 2 bases and J by 2 bases, and 9 bases separated the two germline ends. The CDR3 reads CASSIVDSQDTQYF. The DNA read from the CDR3 is TGTGCCAGCAGTATCGTGGACAGCCAAGAC. The whole variable domain, filled in from reference TRBV19 and TRBJ2-5, reads GGIITQTPKFLIGQEGQKLTLKCQQNFNHDTMYWYRQDSGKGLRLIYYSITENDLQKGDLSEGYDASREKKSSFSLTVTSAQKNEMAVFLCASSIVDSQDTQYFGPGTRLLVL.

This clone was counted a few times. This may be a read error, as it is one base from a much larger clone. Gene labels here are mouse ones. Other DNA sequences of this sample code for an identical CDR3. This CDR3 reads CASSEPGQNTGQLYF. The part of the CDR3 DNA that was read is TGTGCCAGCAGTGAACCGGGACAAAACACCGGG. The chain has TRBV13-1 and TRBJ2-2; perhaps TRBD1 as D (6 bases). The sequence runs out 4 residues before the end of the CDR3; the remainder is reconstructed from the germline J gene. The germline gives CDR1 NSHNY, CDR2 SYGAGN. The CDR3 covers 15 residues. V was cut by 2 bases and J by 1 base, with 9 bases left in between.

In this sample, this clone turned up a few times. A clone one base away is much larger, so this may be a read error. All gene names here are mouse names. The observed sequence ends 4 residues before the CDR3 terminus, with the missing tail filled in from the germline J gene. J is TRBJ2-1 and V is TRBV4; D is ambiguous. The CDR3 runs to 11 residues. Per germline, CDR1 LGHDT and CDR2 YNNKQL (reference sequence). The V and J ends lost 5 bases and 4 bases respectively, with 3 bases between them. CDR3 DNA (partial): TGTGCCAGCAGCCAGTATGCT. This encodes CASSQYA. The CDR3 in full is CASSQYAEQFF.

In regard to this clone: Gene and germline names: mouse. Read coverage stops 4 residues before the CDR3 terminus; the germline J gene supplies the remainder. The V gene is TRBV13-2, the J gene TRBJ2-7, with a possible D match to TRBD2 (6 bases). CDR3 length: 14 residues. Germline V gives CDR1 NNHNN, CDR2 SYGAGS (reference sequence). The CDR3 sequence: CASGGSGTSYEQYF. The covered CDR3 bases are TGTGCCAGCGGTGGTTCCGGGACTTCTTAT.

This clone has only a few counts. Genes here carry mouse names. The read stops 4 residues short of the end of the CDR3; the missing end is completed from the germline J gene. The identical CDR3 is also encoded by other nucleotide sequences in the sample. V and J are TRBV13-1 and TRBJ2-5; D is ambiguous. The CDR3 runs 12 residues. From germline, CDR1 is NSHNY and CDR2 SYGAGN. The CDR3 region is CASSDAKDTQYF. Partial CDR3 DNA: TGTGCCAGCAGTGATGCAAAAGAC.

To note about this clone: Genes and germline come from the mouse. The read ends 4 residues early relative to the CDR3; the germline J gene fills the gap. The chain carries TRBV14 and TRBJ2-1, with D unclear. CDR1 and CDR2 from the germline V gene are SGHDT and FRDEAV. The V gene lost 6 bases and the J gene lost 1 base, with 8 bases spanning the gap. The CDR3 has 13 residues. The DNA read from the CDR3 is TGTGCCAGCAATACAAACAACTATGCT. It is translated as CASNTNNYA. Given in full, the CDR3 is CASNTNNYAEQFF. The whole variable domain, filled in from reference TRBV14 and TRBJ2-1, reads EAGVTQSPRYAVLQEGQAVSFWCDPISGHDTLYWYQQPRDQGPQLLVYFRDEAVIDNSQLPSDRFSAVRPKGTNSTLKIQSAKQGDTATYLCASNTNNYAEQFFGPGTRLTVL.

This clone was found a few times. All gene names here are mouse names. The read is 4 residues too short to cover the CDR3 end, so that end is filled in from the germline J gene. Other DNA sequences in the sample encode the same CDR3. This chain joins TRBV13-1 and TRBJ2-3; D is possibly TRBD1 (5 bases). V shed 0 bases and J shed 0 bases, with 8 bases lying between them. CDR1 and CDR2 (germline): NSHNY, SYGAGN. CDR3 length: 15 residues. The covered CDR3 bases are TGTGCCAGCAGTGATGGTGGACAAAGTGCAGAA. Protein: CASSDGGQSAE. The CDR3 in full is CASSDGGQSAETLYF.

With respect to this clone: The gene symbols are mouse symbols. The sequence runs out 4 residues before the end of the CDR3; the remainder is reconstructed from the germline J gene. This rearrangement joins TRBV29 to TRBJ2-5; TRBD2 matches 7 bases. The CDR3 totals 14 residues. The germline V gene encodes CDR1 MSHET and CDR2 SYDVDS. With 2 bases clipped from V and 1 base from J, the junction kept 0 bases outside the gene matches. CDR3 region: CASSLLGDQDTQYF. CDR3 DNA, as far as it was read: TGTGCTAGCAGTTTACTGGGGGACCAAGAC.

In this sample, this clone turned up a few times. Here the gene names and germline are mouse. The read stops 4 residues short of the end of the CDR3; the missing end is completed from the germline J gene. V gene TRBV19 combines with J gene TRBJ2-1; 10 nucleotides align to TRBD2. Germline V gene sequence: CDR1 FNHDT, CDR2 SITEND (reference sequence). This CDR3 spans 14 amino acids. This CDR3 reads CASSSGGARAEQFF. CDR3 DNA (partial): TGTGCCAGCAGTTCTGGGGGGGCGCGGGCT. Full variable domain (remainder filled in from reference TRBV19 and TRBJ2-1): GGIITQTPKFLIGQEGQKLTLKCQQNFNHDTMYWYRQDSGKGLRLIYYSITENDLQKGDLSEGYDASREKKSSFSLTVTSAQKNEMAVFLCASSSGGARAEQFFGPGTRLTVL.

In this sample, this clone turned up a few times. Genes and germline are mouse. The read gets to within 3 residues of the CDR3 end, and the germline J gene fills in the rest. The J gene is TRBJ1-6, the V gene TRBV13-2, with D tentatively TRBD1 (6 bases). TRBJ1-6 is known as an ORF, though its function is uncertain. V shed 2 bases and J shed 9 bases, with 9 bases lying between them. The CDR3 loop spans 13 amino acids. CDR1 is NNHNN and CDR2 is SYGAGS in the germline V gene (reference sequence). The DNA read from the CDR3 is TGTGCCAGCGGTGACTACAGGGTTTCGCCC. This codes for CASGDYRVSP. The entire CDR3 protein is CASGDYRVSPLYF.

This clone was seen a few times. Gene names are the mouse ones. The read halts 4 residues ahead of the CDR3 end, with the missing end drawn from the germline J gene. The chain carries TRBV13-1 and TRBJ2-7, with 9 nucleotides matching TRBD1. Losses at the gene ends were 5 bases for V and 2 bases for J; bases not matched to a gene: 5. The CDR3 is made up of 14 amino acids. CDR1 NSHNY and CDR2 SYGAGN come from the germline V gene. The CDR3 bases that were read are TGTGCCAGCAGGGCCGGGACAGGGACCTAT. This sequence encodes CASRAGTGTY. The full CDR3 reads CASRAGTGTYEQYF.

Comments on this clone: Gene names refer to mouse genes. Partial CDR3 DNA: TGTGCCAGCAGCCCATGGACAGGAAACTCC. It specifies CASSPWTGNS. The full CDR3 protein reads CASSPWTGNSDYTF. This sequence joins TRBV5 and TRBJ1-2; 7 bases line up with TRBD1. The read halts 4 residues ahead of the CDR3 end, with the missing end drawn from the germline J gene. Germline CDR1 is LGHNA and CDR2 is YNLKQL (reference sequence). V gave up 4 bases and J gave up 1 base; unmatched junction bases: 3. This CDR3 comprises 14 residues.

In its sample, this clone was seen many times. Germline and genes here are mouse. The CDR3 end falls 4 residues outside the read, so it is completed with the germline J gene. Other DNA variants within this sample encode the same CDR3. The chain couples TRBV14 to TRBJ2-2, with 7 bases aligning to TRBD1. This CDR3 comprises 14 residues. Germline CDR1 and CDR2: SGHDT and FRDEAV. The junction had 2 bases not matched to a gene; V was cut back by 4 bases and J by 2 bases. The CDR3 protein is CASSPGGNTGQLYF. Incomplete CDR3 DNA: TGTGCCAGCAGTCCAGGGGGTAACACCGGG. The full variable domain, in which reference TRBV14 and TRBJ2-2 provide the parts outside the CDR3, is EAGVTQSPRYAVLQEGQAVSFWCDPISGHDTLYWYQQPRDQGPQLLVYFRDEAVIDNSQLPSDRFSAVRPKGTNSTLKIQSAKQGDTATYLCASSPGGNTGQLYFGEGSKLTVL.

There are a few counts of this clone. Genes and germline are mouse. The read falls 4 residues short of the CDR3 end, and the missing part is taken from the germline J gene. The chain combines TRBV13-1 with TRBJ2-7, with 8 bases that match TRBD2. CDR3 length: 14 amino acids. The germline gives CDR1 NSHNY, CDR2 SYGAGN. The CDR3 is CASSDFGGGYEQYF. CDR3 DNA, as far as it was read: TGTGCCAGCAGTGATTTTGGGGGGGGGTAT.

This clone was seen more than once but under ten times. These gene names are mouse names. With the read ending 4 residues before the CDR3 end, the germline J gene is used to fill in that end. This sequence joins TRBV19 and TRBJ1-1, with 11 positions matching TRBD1. The CDR3 spans 14 residues. Germline V gene sequence: CDR1 FNHDT, CDR2 SITEND (reference sequence). CDR3 sequence: CASSIGGQGAEVFF. Incomplete CDR3 DNA: TGTGCCAGCAGTATAGGGGGACAGGGGGCA.

Regarding this clone: These gene names are mouse names. The read ends 4 residues shy of where the CDR3 ends; the end is completed using the germline J gene. Other DNA variants within this sample encode the same CDR3. The chain has TRBV1 and TRBJ2-7; 7 bases fit TRBD2. Trimming removed 3 bases from V and 0 bases from J; junction bases left unmatched: 5. Germline V lookup: CDR1 NSQYPW, CDR2 LRSPGD (reference sequence). There are 15 residues in the CDR3. The CDR3 sequence is CTCSASGGSSYEQYF. The CDR3 DNA, read in part, is TGCACCTGCAGTGCCAGTGGGGGGAGCTCCTAT.

This clone was detected a few times. The gene names here belong to mouse. The read comes to an end 4 residues before the CDR3 does, leaving the germline J gene to fill in the end. The rearrangement uses TRBV4 and TRBJ2-4; TRBD2 is a possible D gene (7 bases). Trimming cost V 6 bases and J 0 bases, with 10 bases left between them. This CDR3 region has 14 residues. The germline V gene has CDR1 LGHDT and CDR2 YNNKQL (reference sequence). The CDR3 loop is CASRWGASQNTLYF. CDR3 DNA (partial): TGTGCCAGCAGGTGGGGGGCGAGTCAAAAC.

A word on this clone: The genes and germline here are from mouse. The read falls 4 residues short of the CDR3 end, and the missing part is taken from the germline J gene. The J gene is TRBJ2-2, the V gene TRBV5, with 10 bases matching TRBD2. This CDR3 is built from 17 residues. V shed 5 bases and J 2 bases; nucleotides not matched to a gene: 8. In germline, CDR1 is LGHNA, CDR2 YNLKQL (reference sequence). The CDR3 bases that were read are TGTGCCAGCAGCAGGACTGGGGGAGATGGGAACACCGGG. Its protein product is CASSRTGGDGNTG. Given in full, the CDR3 is CASSRTGGDGNTGQLYF.

Turning to this clone: Mouse names are used for the genes. The CDR3 end is not reached by the read, which stops 4 residues before it; the germline J gene fills it in. Other nucleotide sequences from this sample produce the same CDR3. V gene TRBV19 combines with J gene TRBJ1-2, with TRBD1 identical over 7 bases. Trimming removed 3 bases from V and 3 bases from J; junction bases left unmatched: 5. The CDR3 totals 14 residues. Per the germline V gene, CDR1 is FNHDT and CDR2 is SITEND (reference sequence). The chain's CDR3 is CASSRTGEDSDYTF. The DNA read from the CDR3 is TGTGCCAGCAGTAGAACAGGGGAGGACTCC. Supplemented by reference TRBV19 and TRBJ1-2, the full variable domain reads GGIITQTPKFLIGQEGQKLTLKCQQNFNHDTMYWYRQDSGKGLRLIYYSITENDLQKGDLSEGYDASREKKSSFSLTVTSAQKNEMAVFLCASSRTGEDSDYTFGSGTRLLVI.

Notes on this clone: Gene names refer to mouse genes. The read stops 3 residues short of the end of the CDR3; the missing end is completed from the germline J gene. The chain employs TRBV13-1 and TRBJ1-6; D remains unclear. TRBJ1-6 is placed among ORFs of uncertain function. Germline V CDR1 and CDR2: NSHNY, SYGAGN. The CDR3 is made up of 12 amino acids. V lost 5 bases and J 5 bases, leaving 5 bases between the germline ends. The CDR3 here is CASRQNNSPLYF. Incomplete CDR3 DNA: TGTGCCAGCAGACAGAATAATTCGCCC.

This clone was found many times. All gene names here are mouse names. Read data end 3 residues before the CDR3 end; the end is taken from the germline J gene. Other DNA sequences in this sample translate to the same CDR3. This sequence joins TRBV19 and TRBJ1-6, with a possible D match to TRBD1 (5 bases). TRBJ1-6 is assigned to the ORF class and has an uncertain function. The V end lost 5 bases, the J end lost 4 bases, and 7 bases lay between the germline ends. The CDR3 contains 13 residues. CDR1 is FNHDT and CDR2 is SITEND in the germline V gene (reference sequence). The sequenced CDR3 bases are TGTGCCAGCAGACGACAGTATAATTCGCCC. Protein sequence: CASRRQYNSP. The whole CDR3 sequence is CASRRQYNSPLYF.

Worth noting for this clone: Gene names follow the mouse nomenclature. The observed sequence ends 4 residues before the CDR3 terminus, with the missing tail filled in from the germline J gene. The V and J genes are TRBV1 and TRBJ1-2; TRBD1 agrees at 7 bases. This CDR3 is built from 15 residues. V was pared by 1 base and J by 3 bases, with 5 bases of the junction left unmatched. The germline gives CDR1 NSQYPW, CDR2 LRSPGD (reference sequence). The CDR3 spells CTCSAAARGDSDYTF. The part of the CDR3 DNA that was read is TGCACCTGCAGTGCAGCCGCCAGGGGGGACTCC.

Notes on this clone: The genes and germline here are from mouse. The CDR3 protein is CASRQHNQDTQYF. The DNA read from the CDR3 is TGTGCCAGCAGACAACATAACCAAGAC. V and J are TRBV19 and TRBJ2-5; D is unresolved. The read gets to within 4 residues of the CDR3 end, and the germline J gene fills in the rest. The CDR3 sequence is 13 residues long. The germline CDR1 and CDR2 sequences are FNHDT and SITEND (reference sequence). V was pared by 5 bases and J by 0 bases, with 7 bases between.

As to this clone: Mouse gene names and germline throughout. The read stops 4 residues short of the end of the CDR3; the missing end is completed from the germline J gene. Other DNA sequences in the sample encode the same CDR3. V gene TRBV5 combines with J gene TRBJ2-4, with 11 bases lining up with TRBD2. Trimming cost V 4 bases and J 0 bases; bases outside gene matches: 3. The germline CDR1 and CDR2 sequences are LGHNA and YNLKQL (reference sequence). The CDR3 covers 16 residues. The CDR3 protein is CASSPGLGGSQNTLYF. CDR3 bases read: TGTGCCAGCAGCCCCGGACTGGGGGGTAGTCAAAAC.

This clone was observed a few times. The germline and genes are mouse ones. The read ends 4 residues shy of where the CDR3 ends; the end is completed using the germline J gene. This chain uses TRBV13-1 with TRBJ2-3; TRBD1 aligns across 7 bases. CDR1 and CDR2 from the germline V gene are NSHNY and SYGAGN. The ends lost 2 bases at V and 4 bases at J; junction bases unmatched: 4. The CDR3 contains 14 residues. The part of the CDR3 DNA that was read is TGTGCCAGCAGTGAAACAGGGGTCCCAGAA. Protein: CASSETGVPE. The entire CDR3 protein is CASSETGVPETLYF.

Concerning this clone: Gene names follow the mouse nomenclature. The read comes to an end 4 residues before the CDR3 does, leaving the germline J gene to fill in the end. The chain couples TRBV13-3 to TRBJ2-7; 9 bases map to TRBD1. Germline assignment: CDR1 NNHDY and CDR2 SYVADS. The CDR3 covers 12 residues. The J segment lost 3 bases and the V segment lost 9 bases, leaving 4 bases of the junction unmatched. CDR3 region: CAISTGGYEQYF. The DNA read from the CDR3 is TGTGCCATCTCGACAGGGGGCTAT.